The rows below give T cell receptor beta chains drawn from one sample of a study of shared clonotypes between healthy human individuals. Only in-frame clones appear in the TCRdb table, and some are missing; sequencing was by immunoSEQ multiplex PCR. The sample shows about 2 million clones, roughly 95% of them seen only once. The source material was naive CD8+ T cells sorted from blood. These receptors originate from a man aged 18-30 years in good health. Each CDR3 is given with its conserved first and last residue. The order of the fields is CDR3 protein, CDR3 DNA, D gene, clone size, V gene, J gene. D genes are given only for firm matches. Only part of the rows carry a size: once, few, many, or a class if the clone is expanded.

CDR3aa: CASSHEVAGELFF; CDR3nt: TGCGCCAGCAGCCATGAGGTGGCCGGGGAGCTGTTTTTT; d_gene: .; abundance: .; v_gene: TRBV4-3; j_gene: TRBJ2-2
CDR3aa: CASSLAWDGSYEQYF; CDR3nt: TGTGCCAGCAGCTTAGCTTGGGACGGATCCTACGAGCAGTACTTC; d_gene: .; abundance: .; v_gene: TRBV11-2; j_gene: TRBJ2-7
CDR3aa: CATSRDQGAETQYF; CDR3nt: TGTGCCACCAGCAGAGATCAGGGGGCGGAGACCCAGTACTTC; d_gene: TRBD1; abundance: .; v_gene: TRBV15; j_gene: TRBJ2-5
CDR3aa: CASSLALAGGLDTQYF; CDR3nt: TGTGCCAGCAGCTTGGCGTTAGCGGGAGGTTTGGATACGCAGTATTTT; d_gene: TRBD2; abundance: once; v_gene: TRBV5-6; j_gene: TRBJ2-3
CDR3aa: CASSLLAGGYNEQFF; CDR3nt: TGTGCCAGCTCCCTACTAGCGGGGGGATACAATGAGCAGTTCTTC; d_gene: TRBD2; abundance: .; v_gene: TRBV18; j_gene: TRBJ2-1
CDR3aa: CASSPIGGLASTGELFF; CDR3nt: TGTGCCAGCAGTCCGATCGGGGGACTAGCGTCCACCGGGGAGCTGTTTTTT; d_gene: TRBD2; abundance: .; v_gene: TRBV27; j_gene: TRBJ2-2
CDR3aa: CASSRSKQGKEQYF; CDR3nt: TGTGCCAGCAGCCGTTCGAAACAGGGTAAGGAGCAGTACTTC; d_gene: .; abundance: .; v_gene: TRBV13; j_gene: TRBJ2-7
CDR3aa: CASSLSGGAFEQYF; CDR3nt: TGTGCCAGCAGCCTTAGCGGGGGGGCCTTCGAGCAGTACTTC; d_gene: TRBD2; abundance: .; v_gene: TRBV7-2; j_gene: TRBJ2-7
CDR3aa: CATLTGSYEQYF; CDR3nt: TGTGCCACGCTGACAGGTTCCTACGAGCAGTACTTC; d_gene: .; abundance: .; v_gene: TRBV6-5; j_gene: TRBJ2-7
CDR3aa: CASSLWTGGRNEQFF; CDR3nt: TGTGCCAGCAGTTTGTGGACAGGGGGCCGCAATGAGCAGTTCTTC; d_gene: TRBD1; abundance: .; v_gene: TRBV27; j_gene: TRBJ2-1
CDR3aa: CASSYGTGWGYTF; CDR3nt: TGTGCCAGCAGTTACGGGACAGGGTGGGGCTACACCTTC; d_gene: TRBD1; abundance: .; v_gene: TRBV6-5; j_gene: TRBJ1-2
CDR3aa: CASSLLPESYEQYF; CDR3nt: TGTGCCAGCAGTTTACTTCCAGAATCCTACGAGCAGTACTTC; d_gene: .; abundance: .; v_gene: TRBV28; j_gene: TRBJ2-7
CDR3aa: CASSPDSNTGELFF; CDR3nt: TGTGCCAGCAGCCCGGACAGCAACACCGGGGAGCTGTTTTTT; d_gene: .; abundance: .; v_gene: TRBV7-9; j_gene: TRBJ2-2
CDR3aa: CASSFQGADTQYF; CDR3nt: TGTGCCAGCAGCTTCCAGGGGGCAGATACGCAGTATTTT; d_gene: TRBD1; abundance: .; v_gene: TRBV5-4; j_gene: TRBJ2-3
CDR3aa: CASSSPDSANTGELFF; CDR3nt: TGTGCCAGCAGCTCGCCGGACAGCGCGAACACCGGGGAGCTGTTTTTT; d_gene: .; abundance: .; v_gene: TRBV7-9; j_gene: TRBJ2-2
CDR3aa: CASNTQGTYNEQFF; CDR3nt: TGTGCCAGCAACACACAGGGAACCTACAATGAGCAGTTCTTC; d_gene: .; abundance: .; v_gene: TRBV27; j_gene: TRBJ2-1
CDR3aa: CATSRYRGLANTGELFF; CDR3nt: TGTGCCACCAGCAGGTATAGGGGGCTGGCTAACACCGGGGAGCTGTTTTTT; d_gene: TRBD1; abundance: .; v_gene: TRBV15; j_gene: TRBJ2-2
CDR3aa: CASSFHRDRGDSYEQYF; CDR3nt: TGTGCCAGCAGCTTCCACCGGGACAGGGGTGACTCCTACGAGCAGTACTTC; d_gene: TRBD1; abundance: .; v_gene: TRBV7-8; j_gene: TRBJ2-7
CDR3aa: CASSLTGWTEQFF; CDR3nt: TGCGCCAGCAGCCTAACAGGGTGGACTGAGCAGTTCTTC; d_gene: .; abundance: .; v_gene: TRBV5-1; j_gene: TRBJ2-1
CDR3aa: CASSLLIRQDNSNQPQHF; CDR3nt: TGTGCCAGTAGCCTTCTTATACGACAGGACAATAGCAATCAGCCCCAGCATTTT; d_gene: .; abundance: .; v_gene: TRBV19; j_gene: TRBJ1-5
CDR3aa: CASSQDRTGFFSEQYF; CDR3nt: TGCGCCAGCAGCCAAGATCGAACAGGGTTTTTTTCCGAGCAGTACTTC; d_gene: .; abundance: .; v_gene: TRBV4-3; j_gene: TRBJ2-7
CDR3aa: CASSPPGEPEAFF; CDR3nt: TGTGCCAGCAGTCCCCCCGGTGAGCCTGAAGCTTTCTTT; d_gene: .; abundance: .; v_gene: TRBV27; j_gene: TRBJ1-1
CDR3aa: CAWSTDRGQDEQYF; CDR3nt: TGTGCCTGGAGTACGGACAGGGGGCAGGACGAGCAGTACTTC; d_gene: TRBD1; abundance: .; v_gene: TRBV30; j_gene: TRBJ2-7
CDR3aa: CASSADRGYSTDTQYF; CDR3nt: TGTGCCAGCAGCGCGGACAGGGGATACAGCACAGATACGCAGTATTTT; d_gene: TRBD1; abundance: .; v_gene: TRBV9; j_gene: TRBJ2-3
CDR3aa: CASSPRGAYEQYF; CDR3nt: TGTGCCAGCAGCCCTAGGGGAGCCTACGAGCAGTACTTC; d_gene: .; abundance: .; v_gene: TRBV7-6; j_gene: TRBJ2-7
CDR3aa: CARSPSPGTGTQYF; CDR3nt: TGTGCCAGAAGCCCTAGTCCCGGGACGGGGACCCAGTACTTC; d_gene: .; abundance: .; v_gene: TRBV5-3; j_gene: TRBJ2-5
CDR3aa: CARGGRKQETQYF; CDR3nt: TGTGCCAGGGGGGGACGGAAACAAGAGACCCAGTACTTC; d_gene: .; abundance: .; v_gene: TRBV2; j_gene: TRBJ2-5
CDR3aa: CASSQVGPRQGPYEQYF; CDR3nt: TGCGCCAGCAGCCAAGTTGGACCCCGACAGGGACCCTACGAGCAGTACTTC; d_gene: TRBD1; abundance: .; v_gene: TRBV4-1; j_gene: TRBJ2-7
CDR3aa: CASSLSALWADPSTEAFF; CDR3nt: TGTGCCAGCAGCTTATCGGCGCTGTGGGCGGATCCTTCCACTGAAGCTTTCTTT; d_gene: .; abundance: .; v_gene: TRBV7-8; j_gene: TRBJ1-1
CDR3aa: CASSGGLGADTQYF; CDR3nt: TGTGCCAGCAGTGGCGGACTTGGCGCAGATACGCAGTATTTT; d_gene: .; abundance: .; v_gene: TRBV2; j_gene: TRBJ2-3
CDR3aa: CASSSPGSYEQYF; CDR3nt: TGTGCCAGCAGCTCACCGGGGTCCTACGAGCAGTACTTC; d_gene: .; abundance: .; v_gene: TRBV9; j_gene: TRBJ2-7
CDR3aa: CASSQDRELAGAYEQYF; CDR3nt: TGCGCCAGCAGCCAAGACAGGGAACTAGCGGGAGCCTACGAGCAGTACTTC; d_gene: TRBD2; abundance: .; v_gene: TRBV4-1; j_gene: TRBJ2-7
CDR3aa: CASSHGPNEQFF; CDR3nt: TGCGCCAGCAGCCACGGGCCCAATGAGCAGTTCTTC; d_gene: .; abundance: .; v_gene: TRBV4-3; j_gene: TRBJ2-1
CDR3aa: CSGGTDAYEQYF; CDR3nt: TGCAGCGGCGGGACGGACGCCTACGAGCAGTACTTC; d_gene: .; abundance: .; v_gene: TRBV29-1; j_gene: TRBJ2-7
CDR3aa: CASSLFPLEGYGYTF; CDR3nt: TGTGCCAGCAGTTTATTCCCCCTCGAGGGCTATGGCTACACCTTC; d_gene: .; abundance: .; v_gene: TRBV27; j_gene: TRBJ1-2
CDR3aa: CASSQRGRVYEQYF; CDR3nt: TGCGCCAGCAGTCAACGAGGGAGGGTCTACGAGCAGTACTTC; d_gene: TRBD2; abundance: .; v_gene: TRBV23-1; j_gene: TRBJ2-7
CDR3aa: CASSPEPPGRDEKLFF; CDR3nt: TGTGCCAGCTCACCAGAGCCCCCCGGACGGGATGAAAAACTGTTTTTT; d_gene: .; abundance: .; v_gene: TRBV18; j_gene: TRBJ1-4
CDR3aa: CASSLIGENSYNEQFF; CDR3nt: TGTGCCAGCAGTTTAATCGGCGAGAACTCCTACAATGAGCAGTTCTTC; d_gene: .; abundance: .; v_gene: TRBV27; j_gene: TRBJ2-1
CDR3aa: CASSEGTSGARTNEQFF; CDR3nt: TGCGCCAGCAGTGAGGGGACTAGCGGGGCCAGGACCAATGAGCAGTTCTTC; d_gene: TRBD2; abundance: .; v_gene: TRBV10-2; j_gene: TRBJ2-1
CDR3aa: CASSSRGGAPNTEAFF; CDR3nt: TGCGCCAGCAGCTCCCGCGGAGGAGCCCCGAACACTGAAGCTTTCTTT; d_gene: .; abundance: .; v_gene: TRBV5-1; j_gene: TRBJ1-1
CDR3aa: CASINRGLGQPQHF; CDR3nt: TGTGCCAGCATCAACAGGGGGCTAGGACAGCCCCAGCATTTT; d_gene: TRBD1; abundance: .; v_gene: TRBV28; j_gene: TRBJ1-5
CDR3aa: CASSLRPDRGLYGYTF; CDR3nt: TGTGCCAGCAGCTTACGCCCCGACAGGGGCTTATATGGCTACACCTTC; d_gene: TRBD1; abundance: once; v_gene: TRBV13; j_gene: TRBJ1-2
CDR3aa: CASSQVETLNEQFF; CDR3nt: TGCGCCAGCAGCCAAGTCGAGACCCTTAATGAGCAGTTCTTC; d_gene: .; abundance: .; v_gene: TRBV4-1; j_gene: TRBJ2-1
CDR3aa: CASSIDRGSMSSYNEQFF; CDR3nt: TGTGCCAGCAGCATTGACAGGGGGTCTATGAGCTCCTACAATGAGCAGTTCTTC; d_gene: TRBD1; abundance: .; v_gene: TRBV5-6; j_gene: TRBJ2-1
CDR3aa: CASSEVTGEANEKLFF; CDR3nt: TGTGCCAGCAGTGAGGTGACGGGGGAAGCTAATGAAAAACTGTTTTTT; d_gene: .; abundance: .; v_gene: TRBV2; j_gene: TRBJ1-4
CDR3aa: CASSMRREGPEAFF; CDR3nt: TGCGCCAGCAGCATGCGACGGGAGGGACCTGAAGCTTTCTTT; d_gene: .; abundance: .; v_gene: TRBV4-1; j_gene: TRBJ1-1
CDR3aa: CASRGTSSGELFF; CDR3nt: TGTGCCAGCAGAGGGACTAGCTCCGGGGAGCTGTTTTTT; d_gene: TRBD2; abundance: once; v_gene: TRBV6-5; j_gene: TRBJ2-2
CDR3aa: CASSWTSGEDTQYF; CDR3nt: TGTGCCAGCAGTTGGACTAGCGGGGAGGATACGCAGTATTTT; d_gene: TRBD2; abundance: once; v_gene: TRBV2; j_gene: TRBJ2-3